The rows below give T cell receptor beta chains drawn from one sample of a study of T cell responses to AZD1222 COVID-19 vaccine. TCRdb keeps only in-frame clones here, not all; method: immunoSEQ multiplex PCR. The profile shows 74,000 or so clones, approximately 84% of them singletons. Sequencing used peripheral blood, obtained on day 0 of AZD1222 vaccination. The source of these receptors is an adult in good health. CDR3s include the opening cysteine and the closing phenylalanine or tryptophan. D genes are given only for firm matches. Where a row states a size, it is once, few, many or the class of an expanded clone; other rows omit it.

V,J,D,size,DNA,CDR3
TRBV3-1/TRBV3-2,TRBJ1-2,TRBD1,NA,TGTGCCAGCAGCCATAAGGACAGGGGGCCTCGTGGCTACACCTTC,CASSHKDRGPRGYTF
TRBV7-9,TRBJ2-1,NA,NA,TGTGCCAGCAGCTTAGGACAGGTAGCCTACAATGAGCAGTTCTTC,CASSLGQVAYNEQFF
TRBV28,TRBJ1-5,TRBD1,NA,TGTGCCAGCAGCCGCAGGGGGCGAGGGAATCAGCCCCAGCATTTT,CASSRRGRGNQPQHF
TRBV5-8,TRBJ1-5,NA,NA,TGTGCCAGCAGCCCACCAAGAGCGGGACACCAGATCGGGAGCAATCAGCCCCAGCATTTT,CASSPPRAGHQIGSNQPQHF
TRBV19,TRBJ2-2,NA,once,TGTGCCAGTAGTATCGGGCAGAGGAACACCGGGGAGCTGTTTTTT,CASSIGQRNTGELFF
TRBV5-1,TRBJ1-2,NA,NA,TGCGCCAGCAGCTTGGAGTCAGCGACCTATGGCTACACCTTC,CASSLESATYGYTF
TRBV6-5,TRBJ1-5,NA,NA,TGTGCCAGCAGCCAAGACCATACTAGCAATCAGCCCCAGCATTTT,CASSQDHTSNQPQHF
TRBV5-6,TRBJ1-6,NA,many,TGTGCCAGCAGCTTGGCCGGGACCCAGAGGTCACCCCTCCACTTT,CASSLAGTQRSPLHF
TRBV7-2,TRBJ1-6,TRBD1,NA,TGTGCCAGCAGCCCCTCAGGGGGGAGGGCGTTCAATTCACCCCTCCACTTT,CASSPSGGRAFNSPLHF
TRBV4-1,TRBJ2-1,NA,NA,TGCGCCAGCAGCCATCCCAAGAGGGTTCCGAATGAGCAGTTCTTC,CASSHPKRVPNEQFF
TRBV4-2,TRBJ2-3,TRBD2,NA,TGTGCCAGCAGCCAAGATGGGGCGACTAGCGGATTGGATACGCAGTATTTT,CASSQDGATSGLDTQYF
TRBV6-5,TRBJ1-2,NA,NA,TGTGCCAGCAGTTACTCGTCGGCAGGGAATCGCTATGGCTACACCTTC,CASSYSSAGNRYGYTF
TRBV27,TRBJ1-1,TRBD1,once,TGTGCCAGCAGTATTTCCGGGACAGGGAGTACTGAAGCTTTCTTT,CASSISGTGSTEAFF
TRBV29-1,TRBJ2-7,NA,few,TGCAGCGTACACCCTTACGACAGGACTTCGACCTACGAGCAGTACTTC,CSVHPYDRTSTYEQYF
TRBV11-1,TRBJ2-7,TRBD1,NA,TGTGCCAGCAGCATGGACAGGTCCAACGAGCAGTACTTC,CASSMDRSNEQYF
TRBV19,TRBJ1-5,NA,NA,TGTGCCAGTAGTATTGATCCCAACTTGAATCAGCCCCAGCATTTT,CASSIDPNLNQPQHF
TRBV7-2,TRBJ1-5,TRBD1,NA,TGTGCCAGCAGCCTGAATGCCAGGGGGGGGGATCAGCCCCAGCATTTT,CASSLNARGGDQPQHF
TRBV18,TRBJ1-2,NA,NA,TGTGCCAGCTCACCCGTCGAGGGGCGCGATAACTATGGCTACACCTTC,CASSPVEGRDNYGYTF
TRBV29-1,TRBJ2-1,TRBD1,NA,TGCAGCGTTGGGGGACAGGGAGGGTTCTACAATGAGCAGTTCTTC,CSVGGQGGFYNEQFF
TRBV29-1,TRBJ1-1,NA,NA,TGCAGCGTTGCAACAGGGTCTCACACTGAAGCTTTCTTT,CSVATGSHTEAFF
TRBV4-2,TRBJ1-6,NA,NA,TGTGCCAGCAGCCAAGGATTTTCACCCCTCCACTTT,CASSQGFSPLHF
TRBV29-1,TRBJ2-7,NA,NA,TGCAGCGTGAGGGCCCAAGTTGACGAGCAGTACTTC,CSVRAQVDEQYF